The rows below give T cell receptor beta chains drawn from one sample of a study of chemoradiotherapy in HPV16-positive cancers. Measured with immunoSEQ multiplex PCR; TCRdb has only the in-frame clones, and not every one. The sample lists approximately 29,000 clones, more than 75% seen once, with around 5.5% in the top ten. This specimen consisted of blood, obtained from a patient who underwent chemoradiotherapy. Every receptor here comes from a human donor with HPV-associated anogenital cancer. CDR3s include the opening cysteine and the closing phenylalanine or tryptophan. A D gene is named only where the DNA matches it firmly. Where a row states a size, it is once, few, many or the class of an expanded clone; other rows omit it.

clone_size: NA; j_call: TRBJ2-3; v_call: TRBV30; d_call: NA; cdr3_nt: TGTGCCTGGATGGGGGCGAGGGCAGATACGCAGTATTTT; cdr3_aa: CAWMGARADTQYF
clone_size: few; j_call: TRBJ2-7; v_call: TRBV2; d_call: NA; cdr3_nt: TGTGCCAGCAGTGCCTTAAGCTCCTACGAGCAGTACTTC; cdr3_aa: CASSALSSYEQYF
clone_size: NA; j_call: TRBJ2-5; v_call: TRBV18; d_call: TRBD1; cdr3_nt: TGTGCCAGCTCACCCTACACGACAGGGGTCCTAGAGACCCAGTACTTC; cdr3_aa: CASSPYTTGVLETQYF
clone_size: NA; j_call: TRBJ2-5; v_call: TRBV6-5; d_call: TRBD1; cdr3_nt: TGTGCCAGTAGACAGGGAGTTGCTCAAGAGACCCAGTACTTC; cdr3_aa: CASRQGVAQETQYF
clone_size: NA; j_call: TRBJ1-6; v_call: TRBV19; d_call: NA; cdr3_nt: TGTGCCAGTAGTATAGGATCCAGGTTACGCTCCTATAATTCACCCCTCCACTTT; cdr3_aa: CASSIGSRLRSYNSPLHF
clone_size: NA; j_call: TRBJ1-3; v_call: TRBV5-4; d_call: TRBD1; cdr3_nt: TGTGCCAGCAGCCCCGGAGGGCAGGGACAGAGCGTAAACACCATATATTTT; cdr3_aa: CASSPGGQGQSVNTIYF
clone_size: NA; j_call: TRBJ2-1; v_call: TRBV6-5; d_call: TRBD2; cdr3_nt: TGTGCCAGCAGTTCCGGGACTAGCGGTTTCAATGAGCAGTTCTTC; cdr3_aa: CASSSGTSGFNEQFF
clone_size: few; j_call: TRBJ2-2; v_call: TRBV25-1; d_call: NA; cdr3_nt: TGTGCCAGCAGTAGCACCGGGGAGCTGTTTTTT; cdr3_aa: CASSSTGELFF
clone_size: NA; j_call: TRBJ2-7; v_call: TRBV11-2; d_call: TRBD1; cdr3_nt: TGTGCCAGCAGTGGACAGGGGTCCGGCGAGCAGTACTTC; cdr3_aa: CASSGQGSGEQYF
clone_size: once; j_call: TRBJ1-2; v_call: TRBV6-1; d_call: TRBD1; cdr3_nt: TGTGCCAGCAGTGAAGAGGGACAGGGGCCACCTGGGGGCTACACCTTC; cdr3_aa: CASSEEGQGPPGGYTF
clone_size: few; j_call: TRBJ1-4; v_call: TRBV19; d_call: NA; cdr3_nt: TGTGCCAGTAGTATCTCCGGGGCAGAAAAACTGTTTTTT; cdr3_aa: CASSISGAEKLFF
clone_size: once; j_call: TRBJ2-7; v_call: TRBV12-5; d_call: NA; cdr3_nt: TGTGCTAGTGGAAATGGACAGACCTACGAGCAGTACTTC; cdr3_aa: CASGNGQTYEQYF
clone_size: NA; j_call: TRBJ1-3; v_call: TRBV10-3; d_call: NA; cdr3_nt: TGTGCCGGAGGCCAGGGTGGAACTGGAAACACCATATATTTT; cdr3_aa: CAGGQGGTGNTIYF
clone_size: NA; j_call: TRBJ1-1; v_call: TRBV7-2; d_call: NA; cdr3_nt: TGTGCCAGCAGCCGGGACCTAGGGACTGAAGCTTTCTTT; cdr3_aa: CASSRDLGTEAFF
clone_size: NA; j_call: TRBJ2-7; v_call: TRBV10-1; d_call: TRBD1; cdr3_nt: TGCGCCAGCAGGATTTCAGGGGGCCTCTCCTACGAGCAGTACTTC; cdr3_aa: CASRISGGLSYEQYF
clone_size: few; j_call: TRBJ2-3; v_call: TRBV25-1; d_call: NA; cdr3_nt: TGTGCCAGCAGTGGTCGGGGGGCAGGCACAGATACGCAGTATTTT; cdr3_aa: CASSGRGAGTDTQYF
clone_size: NA; j_call: TRBJ1-4; v_call: TRBV11-2; d_call: NA; cdr3_nt: TGTGCCAGCAGCTTAGGAGAGGGTCGATACAGTCTAAATGAAAAACTGTTTTTT; cdr3_aa: CASSLGEGRYSLNEKLFF
clone_size: NA; j_call: TRBJ1-2; v_call: TRBV25-1; d_call: NA; cdr3_nt: TGTGCCAGCAGTGTGGGGGGTAACTATGGCTACACCTTC; cdr3_aa: CASSVGGNYGYTF
clone_size: NA; j_call: TRBJ2-2; v_call: TRBV10-3; d_call: TRBD2; cdr3_nt: TGTGCCATCAGCGCGACTAGCGGGGGGGCCGAGACCGGGGAGCTGTTTTTT; cdr3_aa: CAISATSGGAETGELFF
clone_size: NA; j_call: TRBJ2-2; v_call: TRBV6-4; d_call: TRBD2; cdr3_nt: TGTGCCAGCAGTGAAGTGAGCGGGGGGGCGAACACCGGGGAGCTGTTTTTT; cdr3_aa: CASSEVSGGANTGELFF
clone_size: once; j_call: TRBJ1-2; v_call: TRBV28; d_call: NA; cdr3_nt: TGTGCCAGCAGACACCTTATAGGGGGAGCTAACTATGGCTACACCTTC; cdr3_aa: CASRHLIGGANYGYTF
clone_size: NA; j_call: TRBJ2-3; v_call: TRBV7-8; d_call: TRBD2; cdr3_nt: TGTGCCAGCAGTTTACTCAGCGGGGGGTCGACAGATACGCAGTATTTT; cdr3_aa: CASSLLSGGSTDTQYF
clone_size: once; j_call: TRBJ1-1; v_call: TRBV9; d_call: NA; cdr3_nt: TGTGCCAGCAGCGTAGCACGTACGGGGGGTGAAGCTTTCTTT; cdr3_aa: CASSVARTGGEAFF
clone_size: NA; j_call: TRBJ1-1; v_call: TRBV19; d_call: TRBD1; cdr3_nt: TGTGCCAGTAGTATAGAGTCGACAGGGGGAGCTTTCTTT; cdr3_aa: CASSIESTGGAFF
clone_size: few; j_call: TRBJ1-1; v_call: TRBV6-4; d_call: NA; cdr3_nt: TGTGCCAGCAGTGATCTCCGGCAGGGCTGGGACACTGAAGCTTTCTTT; cdr3_aa: CASSDLRQGWDTEAFF
clone_size: NA; j_call: TRBJ2-1; v_call: TRBV30; d_call: NA; cdr3_nt: TGTGCCTGGAGTCAGGACGGAAACTCCTACAATGAGCAGTTCTTC; cdr3_aa: CAWSQDGNSYNEQFF
clone_size: once; j_call: TRBJ2-5; v_call: TRBV7-9; d_call: TRBD2; cdr3_nt: TGTGCCAGCAGCCCGAGGACTAGCACAGAGACCCAGTACTTC; cdr3_aa: CASSPRTSTETQYF
clone_size: NA; j_call: TRBJ1-5; v_call: TRBV7-9; d_call: NA; cdr3_nt: TGTGCCAGCAGCTTAGTGGGGCAGGGGACTAATCAGCCCCAGCATTTT; cdr3_aa: CASSLVGQGTNQPQHF
clone_size: NA; j_call: TRBJ2-3; v_call: TRBV5-1; d_call: NA; cdr3_nt: TGCGCCAGCACCCCCAGGGGGGCCCTGAGCACAGATACGCAGTATTTT; cdr3_aa: CASTPRGALSTDTQYF
clone_size: NA; j_call: TRBJ1-2; v_call: TRBV6-5; d_call: NA; cdr3_nt: TGTGCCAGCGGGGGAACAGGGTCTGGCTACACCTTC; cdr3_aa: CASGGTGSGYTF
clone_size: NA; j_call: TRBJ2-3; v_call: TRBV4-1; d_call: TRBD1; cdr3_nt: TGCGCCAGCAGCCAGATTGGACAGGCCAGCACAGATACGCAGTATTTT; cdr3_aa: CASSQIGQASTDTQYF
clone_size: NA; j_call: TRBJ1-1; v_call: TRBV19; d_call: TRBD1; cdr3_nt: TGTGCCAGTATGGGGACAGAGAACACTGAAGCTTTCTTT; cdr3_aa: CASMGTENTEAFF
clone_size: NA; j_call: TRBJ1-1; v_call: TRBV18; d_call: NA; cdr3_nt: TGTGCCAGCTCACCCCCGAGTTTGGGAGGGACTGAAGCTTTCTTT; cdr3_aa: CASSPPSLGGTEAFF
clone_size: NA; j_call: TRBJ2-3; v_call: TRBV4-1; d_call: NA; cdr3_nt: TGCGCCAGCAGCCAAGTGCCCTCGCAAACAGATACGCAGTATTTT; cdr3_aa: CASSQVPSQTDTQYF
clone_size: few; j_call: TRBJ2-2; v_call: TRBV6-1; d_call: TRBD1; cdr3_nt: TGTGCCAGCAGACGGACAGGGGGCGCCTCCGGGGAGCTGTTTTTT; cdr3_aa: CASRRTGGASGELFF
clone_size: NA; j_call: TRBJ1-5; v_call: TRBV6-1; d_call: TRBD1; cdr3_nt: TGTGCCAGCAGTCAGAATACAGGGGTCACTCAGCCCCAGCATTTT; cdr3_aa: CASSQNTGVTQPQHF
clone_size: NA; j_call: TRBJ1-2; v_call: TRBV19; d_call: TRBD1; cdr3_nt: TGTGCCAGTAGTATAGCCGGGACAGGGCGTACTCAAGATTATGGCTACACCTTC; cdr3_aa: CASSIAGTGRTQDYGYTF
clone_size: NA; j_call: TRBJ1-5; v_call: TRBV6-1; d_call: NA; cdr3_nt: TGTGCCAGCAGTGAAGCAAGGCAGGGTAGCAATCAGCCCCAGCATTTT; cdr3_aa: CASSEARQGSNQPQHF
clone_size: NA; j_call: TRBJ2-3; v_call: TRBV5-1; d_call: TRBD2; cdr3_nt: TGCGCCAGCAGAAGACCGGGACTAGCGGGGGGTACTAGCACAGATACGCAGTATTTT; cdr3_aa: CASRRPGLAGGTSTDTQYF
clone_size: NA; j_call: TRBJ1-5; v_call: TRBV15; d_call: NA; cdr3_nt: TGTGCCACCAGCAGAGACGACCGCTACGATCAGCCCCAGCATTTT; cdr3_aa: CATSRDDRYDQPQHF
clone_size: NA; j_call: TRBJ1-1; v_call: TRBV13; d_call: NA; cdr3_nt: TGTGCCAGCAGCCCAACGACAGTTAACACTGAAGCTTTCTTT; cdr3_aa: CASSPTTVNTEAFF
clone_size: few; j_call: TRBJ1-2; v_call: TRBV29-1; d_call: TRBD1; cdr3_nt: TGCAGCGTCCAAGACAGGGGAAACTATGGCTACACCTTC; cdr3_aa: CSVQDRGNYGYTF
clone_size: NA; j_call: TRBJ1-2; v_call: TRBV5-5; d_call: NA; cdr3_nt: TGTGCCAGCAGCTTGTCCCTGTCACCCAATGGCTACACCTTC; cdr3_aa: CASSLSLSPNGYTF
clone_size: once; j_call: TRBJ1-5; v_call: TRBV7-9; d_call: TRBD1; cdr3_nt: TGTGCCAGCAGCTTTGACAGGGGCGGTCAGCCCCAGCATTTT; cdr3_aa: CASSFDRGGQPQHF
clone_size: NA; j_call: TRBJ2-2; v_call: TRBV10-3; d_call: TRBD2; cdr3_nt: TGTGCCATCAGTGCTCAACTAGCGGGGGGGCCCACCGGGGAGCTGTTTTTT; cdr3_aa: CAISAQLAGGPTGELFF
clone_size: NA; j_call: TRBJ1-1; v_call: TRBV27; d_call: TRBD1; cdr3_nt: TGTGCCAGCAGTTTCTCTTTTGGACAGGGGGTTGGTGAAGCTTTCTTT; cdr3_aa: CASSFSFGQGVGEAFF
clone_size: NA; j_call: TRBJ2-3; v_call: TRBV7-8; d_call: NA; cdr3_nt: TGTGCCAGCAGCGGGGATTTAGGGTCAGATACGCAGTATTTT; cdr3_aa: CASSGDLGSDTQYF
clone_size: NA; j_call: TRBJ1-3; v_call: TRBV6-5; d_call: NA; cdr3_nt: TGTGCCAGCAGTTCGAGCTGGTCTGGAAACACCATATATTTT; cdr3_aa: CASSSSWSGNTIYF
clone_size: NA; j_call: TRBJ1-1; v_call: TRBV5-1; d_call: NA; cdr3_nt: TGCGCCAGCAGCTTCCCCCAAACACAGGGAGAGGACACTGAAGCTTTCTTT; cdr3_aa: CASSFPQTQGEDTEAFF
clone_size: NA; j_call: TRBJ2-5; v_call: TRBV19; d_call: NA; cdr3_nt: TGTGCCAGTACCCCAACGCTGGGGGAGACCCAGTACTTC; cdr3_aa: CASTPTLGETQYF
clone_size: NA; j_call: TRBJ2-3; v_call: TRBV5-1; d_call: TRBD1; cdr3_nt: TGCGCCAGCAGTTATGGACAGGGGAGGACAGATACGCAGTATTTT; cdr3_aa: CASSYGQGRTDTQYF
clone_size: few; j_call: TRBJ1-2; v_call: TRBV4-1; d_call: TRBD1; cdr3_nt: TGCGCCAGCAGCCAAGGGTGGGGGGACAGGGCCCGGGGCTACACCTTC; cdr3_aa: CASSQGWGDRARGYTF
clone_size: NA; j_call: TRBJ2-3; v_call: TRBV5-1; d_call: NA; cdr3_nt: TGCGCCAGCAGCTTGCGGGGTACTTTCACAGATACGCAGTATTTT; cdr3_aa: CASSLRGTFTDTQYF
clone_size: NA; j_call: TRBJ1-1; v_call: TRBV6-1; d_call: NA; cdr3_nt: TGTGCCAGCACCCGAGGGGGGTTCACTGAAGCTTTCTTT; cdr3_aa: CASTRGGFTEAFF